These 2 T cell receptor beta chains originate from one sample sequenced in a study of identical twins. TCRdb re-called the 5' RACE reads through MiXCR, storing one row per CDR3 protein. The sample has 200,000 to 250,000 distinct CDR3 sequences; roughly 7% are singletons. These data were also reused for a study on yellow fever vaccine responses in identical twins.

The material sequenced was memory (CD45RO+) T cells sorted from blood. These receptors came from a woman under 30 in good health.

The rearrangement links TRBV11-2 to TRBJ2-5; weak D call: TRBD1 (6 bases). Trimming removed 2 bases from V and 5 bases from J, with 12 bases in between. The CDR3 extends over 14 amino acids. The germline V gene has CDR1 SGHAT and CDR2 FQNNGV. The CDR3 coding sequence is TGTGCCAGCAGCTTATTCAGGGGTGGGGAGACCCAGTACTTC. This codes for CASSLFRGGETQYF.

In this sample, this clonotype turned up a few times. The CDR3 DNA is TGTGCCAGCCGAAGGAGGGCCGGCGATTACGAGCAGTACGTC. Translating gives CASRRRAGDYEQYV. This sequence joins TRBV5-6 and TRBJ2-7; possibly TRBD2 for D (6 bases). The CDR3 spans 14 residues. CDR1 is SGHDT, CDR2 YYEEEE, per germline. Trimming took off 7 bases at V and 4 bases at J, with 18 bases between the two ends.